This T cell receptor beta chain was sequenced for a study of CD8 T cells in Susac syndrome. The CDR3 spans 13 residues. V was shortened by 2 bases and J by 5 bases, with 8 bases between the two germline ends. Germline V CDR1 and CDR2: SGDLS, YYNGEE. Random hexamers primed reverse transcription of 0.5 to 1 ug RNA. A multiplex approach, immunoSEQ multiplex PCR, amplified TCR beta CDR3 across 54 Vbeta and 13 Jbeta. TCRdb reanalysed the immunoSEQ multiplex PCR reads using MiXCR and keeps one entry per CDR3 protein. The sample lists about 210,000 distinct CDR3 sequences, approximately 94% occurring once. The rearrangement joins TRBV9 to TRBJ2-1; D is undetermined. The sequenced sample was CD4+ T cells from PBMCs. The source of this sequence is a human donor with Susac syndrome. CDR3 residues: CASSVSRNNEQFF. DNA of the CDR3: TGTGCCAGCAGCGTCAGTCGGAACAATGAGCAGTTCTTC.